This T cell receptor beta chain was captured in a study of persistence of HIV-infected CD4 T cells (dated by TCRdb to about 2020). For context, the study as a whole: The study isolated CMV- and HIV-1 Gag-responding CD4+ T cells from ART-treated individuals to examine antigen-driven clonal expansion of HIV-1-infected cells. The median time participants had been on suppressive ART was 7 to 8 years. Peripheral blood samples of up to roughly 180 mL were collected at multiple time points, except for a couple of participants, who underwent leukapheresis at a single time point. The clonality of all cells in each sorted population was assessed by TCRbeta sequencing, whereas the clonality of infected cells was assessed by proviral sequencing. In the cross-participant TCR cluster analysis, roughly 8 participants were included for CMV and roughly 7 participants were included for Gag. Here is what the overall study found, with its caveats: Significantly lower TCRbeta richness was observed in CMV- and Gag-responding cells than in anti-CD3/anti-CD28-responding cells, and higher oligoclonality was observed in CMV-responding cells than in CD3/CD28-stimulated and Gag-responding cells. Enrichment of degenerate expanded CDR3beta sequences was found in antigen-responding cells, suggesting convergent selection of CD4+ responses to CMV and Gag. The study involved few individuals and tested only a limited range of antigens. Within the same sorted populations, TCR oligoclonality correlated with proviral oligoclonality. Restriction of bulk TCR analyses to the rare CMV-responding cells that actually carried HIV-1 proviruses was not possible.

The V and J ends are trimmed by 8 bases and 4 bases, leaving 9 bases between them. The CDR3 goes from the cysteine to the phenylalanine over 11 residues. Of the read, only the CDR3 DNA is kept; its 33 bases are in frame from base 1. From a lookup of the germline V gene, CDR1 and CDR2 are MGHDK and SYGVNS. TCRbeta repertoires were sequenced from genomic DNA with the immunoSEQ hsTCRB assay version 4 in survey mode. For TCRbeta sequencing, genomic DNA was diluted to approximately 9.9 ng/uL, and up to 1 ug was used per sample. Concerning the study's data processing: ImmunoSeq Analyzer 3.0 was used for analysis of TCRbeta data, and diversity was computed on productive nucleotide rearrangements. Using the Immunarch R package, the improved Chao index served to estimate lower-bound TCR diversity and the Gini coefficient served to estimate clonality. Nucleotide rearrangements that differed but encoded the same CDR3beta amino acid sequence were counted as separate clonotypes. Differential abundance analysis found TCRbeta sequences that were significantly enriched in antigen-responding cells compared with anti-CD3/anti-CD28-activated cells. GLIPH2 clustered TCRs by predicted peptide-MHC specificity, both within individual participants and across merged participant data sets. TCRdb's version of the immuneACCESS table is confined to in-frame rearrangements and falls short of the full clone set. An unresolved V gene accounts for under half of the shortfall where checked; the remainder is of unknown origin. That table is the source of V, J and clone size, and D and trimming were worked out from the DNA. The sample table holds roughly 41,000 clones, of which 80% were seen once. The leading ten clones occupy approximately 1.6% of the sample.

The meaning of the sample's treatment or condition label: suppressive antiretroviral therapy. Cells were stimulated with lysates of CMV-infected fibroblasts at roughly 9.1 ug/mL. Nonresponding CD40L-negative CD69-negative CD45RO-high memory CD4+ T cells were sorted as memory populations depleted of antigen-responding cells. Participants were HIV-1-infected adults who started suppressive ART during chronic infection. Plasma HIV-1 RNA had been undetectable (below 50 copies/mL) in participants for at least 4 years. To be included, participants needed a CD4+ T cell count above 400 cells/uL and a positive CMV serology. Before stimulation, PBMCs were isolated using density centrifugation and depleted of CD8+ T cells. Stimulation of CD8-depleted PBMCs was carried out for more than 15 hours with anti-CD28/CD49d costimulation, CD40-blocking antibody and enfuvirtide, to prevent new infections. Sorting was done on either a Beckman Coulter MoFlo Legacy or an XDP sorter, and propidium iodide was used to exclude dead cells. For samples with more than one million cells, genomic DNA was extracted with the QIAamp DNA Mini Kit, and for all other samples the Quick-DNA Microprep Kit was used.

As to this clone: Its antigen remains unidentified. Within one base of it there is no much larger clone, and no base qualities were kept.

This receptor was identified in an adult man with HIV who was CMV-seropositive. Here the chain combines TRBV25-1 and TRBJ2-7, with no confident D gene call. The source was CD4+ T cells sorted from PBMCs after roughly 19-hour stimulation, collected from a patient who received antiretroviral therapy. The intended sense of this specimen's cell subset or site label: CD40L-CD69- CD45RO-high memory CD4 T cells not responding to CMV lysate. The CDR3 sequence is CASRAGYEQYF. The sequenced DNA is TGTGCCAGCCGGGCTGGGTACGAGCAGTACTTC.